Listed below are T cell receptor beta chains from one sample, sequenced in a study of regulatory T cells in long-lasting Graves disease. In TCRdb, the multiplex PCR reads were re-called with MiXCR into one record per CDR3 protein. This table has around 400,000 distinct CDR3 sequences, 15% appearing once. Sample: peripheral blood mononuclear cells (PBMCs), taken at new diagnosis, from a patient treated with antithyroid drugs. These receptors all stem from a female donor with Graves disease. CDR3s leave out the opening cysteine and the closing phenylalanine or tryptophan. Fields, in order: J gene, V gene, CDR3 protein.

j_call: TRBJ1-1
v_call: TRBV6-1
cdr3_aa: ASSEALHTVTIVGAF

j_call: TRBJ2-7
v_call: TRBV12-3/TRBV12-4
cdr3_aa: ASSLVVSVGQGIYEQY

j_call: TRBJ2-1
v_call: TRBV12-3/TRBV12-4
cdr3_aa: ASSFHPEQF

j_call: TRBJ1-2
v_call: TRBV29-1
cdr3_aa: SVETGDYGYT

j_call: TRBJ1-5
v_call: TRBV27
cdr3_aa: ASRSIEDQPQH

j_call: TRBJ2-1
v_call: TRBV7-3
cdr3_aa: ASLGSGDYNEQF

j_call: TRBJ2-1
v_call: TRBV6-4
cdr3_aa: ASSDSIQRPRNEQF

j_call: TRBJ1-1
v_call: TRBV29-1
cdr3_aa: SVESGGHTEAF

j_call: TRBJ1-5
v_call: TRBV6-9
cdr3_aa: ASSLGDAQPQH

j_call: TRBJ2-3
v_call: TRBV12-3/TRBV12-4
cdr3_aa: ASSFGAGFTQY

j_call: TRBJ2-1
v_call: TRBV4-1
cdr3_aa: ASSPLAGVTNEQF

j_call: TRBJ2-3
v_call: TRBV15
cdr3_aa: ATSRVWSTGTQY

j_call: TRBJ1-1
v_call: TRBV7-9
cdr3_aa: ASSPRMGTGGEAF

j_call: TRBJ2-7
v_call: TRBV19
cdr3_aa: ASTPVDSPSYEQY

j_call: TRBJ1-2
v_call: TRBV28
cdr3_aa: ASSPGKLEGYGYT

j_call: TRBJ1-4
v_call: TRBV10-3
cdr3_aa: AISGNTGTLMKNCF

j_call: TRBJ1-5
v_call: TRBV5-5
cdr3_aa: ASSYSDGNQPQH

j_call: TRBJ2-1
v_call: TRBV20-1
cdr3_aa: SARLVGGSSYNEQF

j_call: TRBJ1-5
v_call: TRBV7-2
cdr3_aa: ASSPPRGGHSSNQPQH

j_call: TRBJ2-1
v_call: TRBV3-1
cdr3_aa: ASSHHRERNEQF

j_call: TRBJ1-2
v_call: TRBV7-9
cdr3_aa: ASSLQGAEFGYT

j_call: TRBJ2-5
v_call: TRBV30
cdr3_aa: AWMGMPETQY

j_call: TRBJ2-7
v_call: TRBV11-2
cdr3_aa: ASSLTGGSYEQY

j_call: TRBJ1-1
v_call: TRBV5-6
cdr3_aa: ASSSTGTASTEAF

j_call: TRBJ2-7
v_call: TRBV2
cdr3_aa: ARGTSGSYEQY

j_call: TRBJ2-5
v_call: TRBV5-6
cdr3_aa: ASSLEGTSGGTQY

j_call: TRBJ2-1
v_call: TRBV5-1
cdr3_aa: ASSLGQSSYNEQF

j_call: TRBJ1-2
v_call: TRBV12-3/TRBV12-4
cdr3_aa: ASSYIGRLNYGYT

j_call: TRBJ2-1
v_call: TRBV27
cdr3_aa: ASSFPGLAGGNEQF

j_call: TRBJ1-2
v_call: TRBV6-2/TRBV6-3
cdr3_aa: ASSYPRTLPGDGYT

j_call: TRBJ2-7
v_call: TRBV12-3/TRBV12-4
cdr3_aa: ASSLAGTDYEQY

j_call: TRBJ1-2
v_call: TRBV5-1
cdr3_aa: ASSLRQGVLVNGYT

j_call: TRBJ1-1
v_call: TRBV6-5
cdr3_aa: ASSYAVNTEAF

j_call: TRBJ1-1
v_call: TRBV20-1
cdr3_aa: SASYSSWGQLNTEAF

j_call: TRBJ2-1
v_call: TRBV12-3/TRBV12-4
cdr3_aa: ASSGSGGGYNEQF

j_call: TRBJ2-3
v_call: TRBV9
cdr3_aa: ASSVAGGLTDTQY

j_call: TRBJ2-1
v_call: TRBV6-1
cdr3_aa: ASSEGPLLNNEQF

j_call: TRBJ2-7
v_call: TRBV4-1
cdr3_aa: ASSRRPGRLIRQY

j_call: TRBJ1-4
v_call: TRBV5-1
cdr3_aa: ASSLTTGGGEKLF

j_call: TRBJ1-2
v_call: TRBV12-3/TRBV12-4
cdr3_aa: ASSLGGYNYGYT

j_call: TRBJ2-2
v_call: TRBV7-6
cdr3_aa: ASSFGGLAGANTGELF

j_call: TRBJ2-7
v_call: TRBV6-2/TRBV6-3
cdr3_aa: ASARDNRYEQY

j_call: TRBJ1-2
v_call: TRBV10-3
cdr3_aa: AIYSPGTAGGYT

j_call: TRBJ1-2
v_call: TRBV19
cdr3_aa: ASRQGTTNYGYT

j_call: TRBJ2-1
v_call: TRBV11-2
cdr3_aa: ASSATRNYNEQF

j_call: TRBJ2-3
v_call: TRBV7-3
cdr3_aa: ASSPQAYEAGGLTDTQY

j_call: TRBJ2-2
v_call: TRBV4-3
cdr3_aa: ASSTRGRPGELF

j_call: TRBJ1-6
v_call: TRBV6-1
cdr3_aa: ASSTSGASPLH

j_call: TRBJ1-1
v_call: TRBV28
cdr3_aa: ASSSPGFMGTEAF

j_call: TRBJ1-6
v_call: TRBV12-3/TRBV12-4
cdr3_aa: ASSEDRGSYNSPLH

j_call: TRBJ1-2
v_call: TRBV30
cdr3_aa: AWSFGRAIEHGYT

j_call: TRBJ2-7
v_call: TRBV5-1
cdr3_aa: ASSLRGQGAAEQY

j_call: TRBJ1-5
v_call: TRBV5-1
cdr3_aa: ASSPTGFNQPQH

j_call: TRBJ1-2
v_call: TRBV5-6
cdr3_aa: ASSLGTTGRYGYT

j_call: TRBJ1-2
v_call: TRBV6-5
cdr3_aa: ASSYSRGNYGYT

j_call: TRBJ1-4
v_call: TRBV6-2/TRBV6-3
cdr3_aa: ASSYSKEKLF

j_call: TRBJ2-7
v_call: TRBV15
cdr3_aa: ATSRDGGQFSYEQY

j_call: TRBJ2-1
v_call: TRBV10-1
cdr3_aa: ASSDTGGSYNEQF

j_call: TRBJ2-5
v_call: TRBV10-1
cdr3_aa: ASSEDPGETQY

j_call: TRBJ2-7
v_call: TRBV20-1
cdr3_aa: SARAPGLAVYEQY